This TCR beta chain derives from a study of cytomegalovirus exposure and HLA in healthy donors. Study background: Prior work identified 95 million to 120 million unique TCR beta sequences in 150 million to 200 million T cells.

The PCR contained 60 Vbeta and 13 Jbeta primers. Some clones are missing from TCRdb's copy, which holds only in-frame ones; the method was immunoSEQ multiplex PCR. This table has about 160,000 clones, 80% to 90% appearing once. V lost 8 bases to trimming and J lost 4 bases, with 21 bases between them. This CDR3 spans 15 amino acids. Germline CDR1 reads LGHNA; CDR2 reads YSLEER. Points on this clone: The antigen remains unidentified.

Study-wide points: Association of a missense DCLRE1C variant with TCR beta V- and J-gene trimming was reported in a later analysis.

The source material was PBMCs. This chain links TRBV4-3 with TRBJ2-7; D perhaps matches TRBD2 (6 bases). The sequence was collected from a woman in her 30s in good health and CMV-seropositive. CDR3 bases: TGCGCCAGCTCCCGAAACGTGGAGGGGAGATACGAGCAGTACTTC. Translating it yields CASSRNVEGRYEQYF.